The 20 T cell receptor beta chains presented below share a single source sample, sequenced in a study of CD8+CD57+ T cells in acquired aplastic anemia. CD8+CD57+ cell expansion, shown by flow cytometry, had occurred in the patients selected for sequencing. Genomic DNA templated the TCR beta VDJ and CDR3 profiling. TCRdb re-analysed the reads in MiXCR, keeping a single row per CDR3 protein. The sample yields about 40,000 distinct CDR3 sequences, 60% to 80% seen once. Specimen: sorted CD4+, CD8+, or CD8+CD57+ T cells (not recorded which) from PBMCs. The receptors here all came from a human donor with aplastic anemia.

This clonotype was found a few times. The chain carries TRBV4-2 and TRBJ2-1; 8 positions agree with TRBD2. The CDR3 contains 16 residues. Germline V gives CDR1 LGHNA, CDR2 YNFKEQ. V lost 1 base to trimming and J lost 4 bases; unmatched junction nucleotides: 6. The CDR3, as DNA: TGTGCCAGCAGCCAAGCCAGCGGGGGTGAATACAATGAGCAGTTCTTC. Its translation: CASSQASGGEYNEQFF.

This clonotype was counted a few times. No conserved phenylalanine or tryptophan is present at the end of the CDR3, so a read error is the likely explanation. The DNA is omitted, as the CDR3 cannot be located on it reliably, and the CDR3 follows TCRdb's listing. The chain recombines TRBV2 with TRBJ1-6; TRBD1, as called in the table, went unchecked against the DNA. The length of the CDR3 is 8 amino acids, counting both ends. Germline-derived CDR1 and CDR2 are SNHLY and FYNNEI. The CDR3 loop reads CASRGTTK.

Many counts were recorded for this clonotype. The chain is built from TRBV6-4 and TRBJ2-1; D unresolved. CDR1 is MRHNA, CDR2 SNTAGT, per germline. The length of the CDR3 is 15 residues. The V end lost 0 bases, the J end lost 8 bases, and 14 bases lay between the germline ends. The CDR3 here is CASSDSQFTVDEQFF. The CDR3 region has the DNA TGTGCCAGCAGTGACTCCCAGTTTACTGTCGATGAGCAGTTCTTC.

This CDR3 is CDREASGGYEQYF. CDR3 nucleotides: TGTGACCGTGAGGCCAGCGGGGGTTACGAGCAGTACTTC. The gene calls are TRBV2 and TRBJ2-7; 8 positions match TRBD2. The germline gives CDR1 SNHLY, CDR2 FYNNEI. The CDR3 loop spans 13 amino acids.

This clonotype was found a few times. CDR3 coding DNA: TGTGCCAGCAGCTTACAGGGGAGGACCGGGGAGCTGTTTTTT. Protein: CASSLQGRTGELFF. The chain recombines TRBV13 with TRBJ2-2; possibly TRBD1 or TRBD2 for D (6 bases each). Germline assignment: CDR1 PRHDT and CDR2 FYEKMQ (reference sequence). The CDR3 sequence is 14 residues long. V dropped 2 bases and J dropped 5 bases, with 9 bases sitting between them.

This chain uses TRBV6-1 with TRBJ1-1; D gene unclear. Germline-derived CDR1 and CDR2 are MNHNS and SASEGT. V dropped 2 bases and J dropped 5 bases, with 12 bases sitting between them. This CDR3 comprises 14 residues. CDR3 DNA sequence: TGTGCCAGCAGTGAAAGCCAGGAAGGGACTGAAGCTTTCTTT. Protein: CASSESQEGTEAFF.

The chain uses TRBV19 and TRBJ2-7; D is unclear. The germline V gene encodes CDR1 LNHDA and CDR2 SQIVND (reference sequence). CDR3 length equals 12 residues. The V end was cut by 5 bases, the J end by 4 bases, with 9 bases between. In DNA form, the CDR3 reads TGTGCCAGTAGTGGGGATACGTACGAGCAGTACTTC. Translating it yields CASSGDTYEQYF.

The table lists this clonotype with a few counts. This sequence joins TRBV15 and TRBJ2-1; D may be TRBD2 (5 bases). The CDR3 has 12 amino acids. The V gene's germline CDR1 is LNHNV and CDR2 YYDKDF (reference sequence). The CDR3 coding sequence is TGTGCTGGACCGATGAGGGACAATGAGCAGTTCTTC. Encoded protein: CAGPMRDNEQFF.

The V call is TRBV20-1, the J call TRBJ2-4; D remains unclear. Germline V CDR1 and CDR2: DFQATT, SNEGSKA (reference sequence). The CDR3 consists of 13 residues. The V and J ends lost 0 bases and 0 bases respectively, with 3 bases between them. The CDR3 protein is CSAREVAKNIQYF. CDR3 DNA sequence: TGCAGTGCTAGAGAGGTAGCCAAAAACATTCAGTACTTC.

CDR3 sequence: CATSDSGRDEQYF. As DNA, the CDR3 is TGTGCCACCAGTGATTCCGGGAGGGACGAGCAGTACTTC. The chain joins TRBV24-1 to TRBJ2-7; 8 bases match TRBD2. Germline trimming cut 2 bases from V and 5 bases from J; bases unmatched to any gene: 1. Germline V gene sequence: CDR1 KGHDR, CDR2 SFDVKD. CDR3 length equals 13 residues.

The chain combines TRBV9 with TRBJ2-2; D uncertain. Trimming took 6 bases from V and 2 from J, leaving 8 bases between them. CDR3 length: 13 residues. CDR1 is SGDLS, CDR2 YYNGEE, per germline. This CDR3 reads CASNHGNTGELFF. CDR3 bases: TGTGCCAGCAATCACGGAAACACCGGGGAGCTGTTTTTT.

There are a few counts of this clonotype. The rearrangement links TRBV2 to TRBJ1-2, with D possibly matching TRBD1 (5 bases). Germline V lookup: CDR1 SNHLY, CDR2 FYNNEI. The CDR3 runs to 18 residues. The V gene lost 2 bases and the J gene lost 7 bases, with 26 bases spanning the gap. This CDR3 is CASSERSGSSSKTGGYTF. CDR3 nucleotides: TGTGCCAGCAGTGAAAGGTCAGGCAGCAGCTCCAAAACAGGTGGCTACACCTTC.

This clonotype occurred many times. The chain uses TRBV6-1 and TRBJ2-3; D is perhaps TRBD2 (5 bases). In germline, CDR1 is MNHNS, CDR2 SASEGT. This CDR3 contains 14 residues. The ends were cut back, 7 bases at V and 5 bases at J, with 16 bases in the middle. In DNA form, the CDR3 reads TGTGCCAGCACCGCACTAGGGTTTCAAGATACGCAGTATTTT. It specifies CASTALGFQDTQYF.

This clonotype was detected ten times or more. The chain recombines TRBV6-2 or TRBV6-3 with TRBJ2-3; the match to TRBD2 covers 9 bases. Trimming took 5 bases from V and 2 from J; bases not matched to a gene: 2. This CDR3 spans 14 amino acids. CDR1 and CDR2 (germline): MNHEY, SVGEGT. CDR3 loop: CASSGGGATDTQYF. The CDR3 region has the DNA TGTGCCAGCAGTGGCGGGGGGGCCACAGATACGCAGTATTTT.

This clonotype was observed a single time. The chain recombines TRBV2 with TRBJ1-2; 9 bases map to TRBD1. The CDR3 runs to 14 residues. Germline V CDR1 and CDR2: SNHLY, FYNNEI. J gave up 4 bases and V 6 bases, and 6 bases lay outside the gene matches. This CDR3 reads CASRSGTGSYGYTF. The DNA for the CDR3 is TGTGCCAGCAGGTCCGGGACAGGGAGCTATGGCTACACCTTC.

The chain carries TRBV20-1 and TRBJ1-2; D is undetermined. This CDR3 comprises 14 residues. Germline V gene sequence: CDR1 DFQATT, CDR2 SNEGSKA (reference sequence). V lost 1 base and J 5 bases, leaving 14 bases between the germline ends. CDR3 DNA sequence: TGCAGTGCTAGAGGTGTGAGGGAGGGTTATGGCTACACCTTC. Protein sequence: CSARGVREGYGYTF.

A note on this clonotype: Relative to the germline gene, one junction end is altered; a read error may explain this. The chain carries TRBV4-1 and TRBJ2-1; 9 nucleotides agree with TRBD2. This CDR3 is 16 amino acids long. From germline, CDR1 is MGHRA and CDR2 YSYEKL. The CDR3 spells CASRPRGGATYNQQFF. CDR3 bases: TGCGCCAGCAGGCCCCGCGGGGGGGCCACCTACAATCAGCAGTTCTTC.

The rearrangement links TRBV6-1 to TRBJ1-3, with D possibly matching TRBD1 (6 bases). This CDR3 region has 18 residues. V was cut by 6 bases and J by 2 bases, with 23 bases left in between. Germline V lookup: CDR1 MNHNS, CDR2 SASEGT. In DNA, the CDR3 is TGTGCCAGCAGGCGCGACAACAGGGAGAGTAGGGCTGGAAACACCATATATTTT. It yields the protein CASRRDNRESRAGNTIYF.

CDR3 sequence reads: CASSVTGAGNTIYF. DNA of the CDR3: TGTGCCAGCAGCGTAACGGGGGCTGGAAACACCATATATTTT. The V and J genes are TRBV9 and TRBJ1-3; D may be TRBD1 (5 bases). The CDR3 totals 14 residues. V lost 1 base and J lost 2, with 7 bases in between. Germline CDR1 SGDLS, CDR2 YYNGEE.

This clonotype was recorded many times. This chain uses TRBV3-1 with TRBJ2-3; D is ambiguous. Germline V gene lookup returns CDR1 LGHDT and CDR2 YNNKEL (reference sequence). V lost 0 bases, J lost 3 bases, and 4 bases lay in between. This CDR3 is 13 amino acids long. This CDR3 reads CASSQEGTDTQYF. CDR3 bases: TGTGCCAGCAGCCAAGAGGGGACAGATACGCAGTATTTT.